This T cell receptor beta chain was sequenced in a study of CD8 T cells in Susac syndrome. With respect to this clonotype: The target antigen is unknown.

V was pared by 2 bases and J by 4 bases, with 9 bases between. Germline values: CDR1 MNHEY, CDR2 SVGAGI. The length of the CDR3 is 13 residues. It was with random hexamers that roughly 0.5 to 1 ug RNA was reverse transcribed. Multiplex immunoSEQ PCR targeted 54 Vbeta and 13 Jbeta TCR beta segments. TCRdb recomputed calls from the immunoSEQ multiplex PCR reads with MiXCR, one row per CDR3 protein. The repertoire holds about 200,000 distinct CDR3 sequences, with 80% to 95% as singletons. The authors carried out high-throughput sequencing of TCR beta. They applied it to CD8+ and CD4+ T cells obtained from blood. TEMRA cells were FACS-enriched, while CD8+ and CD4+ T cells were negatively isolated. Notes on the study in general: As the study acknowledged, the number of individuals who were part of its TCR sequencing and HLA analysis was relatively small.

V and J are TRBV6-5 and TRBJ2-7; TRBD1 might be the D (6 bases). Sample: CD8+ T cells from PBMCs. The sequence was collected from a human donor with multiple sclerosis. The CDR3 nucleotides are TGTGCCAGCAGTTACCCTGGACAGTACGAGCAGTACTTC. It encodes CASSYPGQYEQYF.